This record looks at one TCR beta chain sequence and its context. This sample was taken from a study of blood T cell repertoires in COVID-19. Under the authors' procedure: Nucleated cell number was recorded as an estimate derived from reference gene primer amplification. Generated by immunoSEQ multiplex PCR, the TCRdb table keeps only in-frame clones and is missing some. Clone size and the V and J calls come from that table; the DNA yielded D and trimming. The table has hundreds of thousands of clones, about 87% seen once. This clonotype was sampled from a woman aged 55-69 years with COVID-19, enrolled during active disease. The sequencing sample was made of peripheral blood.

The CDR3, as DNA: TGCGCCAGCAGCTCCCCCCGGGCTAGCGGGCAAGAGACCCAGTACTTC. It yields the protein CASSSPRASGQETQYF. The gene calls are TRBV5-1 and TRBJ2-5, with 8 bases identical to TRBD2. V lost 3 bases, J lost 2 bases, and 9 bases stayed unmatched. The CDR3 is 16 residues long. Germline V gives CDR1 SGHRS, CDR2 YFSETQ.